This T cell receptor (beta chain) was obtained from a study of OX40 agonist ivuxolimab in advanced cancers. A note on the overall study: Ivuxolimab was an agonistic, fully human IgG2 monoclonal antibody directed against OX40 (CD134), a costimulatory receptor. Intravenous ivuxolimab was administered to patients every 2 weeks at six dose levels: 0.01, 0.1, 0.3, 1.5, 3 and 10 mg/kg. Three dose-escalation patients achieved partial responses, one with hepatocellular carcinoma and two with cutaneous melanoma. Patients were allowed to have had prior anti-PD-1, anti-PD-L1 or anti-CTLA-4 therapy, and approximately 39% of the dose-escalation patients had been treated with checkpoint inhibitors. In the dose-escalation cohort, approximately 83% of patients were male, and the mean age was 60 years with a range of 23 to 79. The paper reports the monotherapy dose-escalation portion (N of about 51 patients) of the phase I ivuxolimab trial. The point of sequencing TCRbeta in the periphery was to test whether ivuxolimab changed TCR sequence diversity and drove clonal T-cell expansion. Of the roughly 51 dose-escalation patients, hepatocellular carcinoma was present in about 19, melanoma in some 15, renal cell carcinoma in 9 and head and neck cancer in 9.

Patients with a history of autoimmune disease or receiving systemic immunosuppression were excluded from the trial. In every dose cohort, peripheral blood was drawn for TCR sequencing at baseline, cycle 4 day 1, and cycle 7 day 1. Samples came from an open-label, multicenter, first-in-human phase I dose-escalation trial of ivuxolimab. Adults with locally advanced or metastatic melanoma, renal cell carcinoma, hepatocellular carcinoma or head and neck squamous cell carcinoma were enrolled in the trial. Before TCR sequencing, CD4+ T cells and CD8+ T cells were sorted from peripheral blood as separate populations. Regarding this clone: Its recognized antigen is unknown. No base quality information exists; no much larger clone differs at one position.

Study-wide findings and limitations: Which antigens the clonally expanded peripheral T cells were specific for was not determined. At doses from 0.1 to 3.0 mg/kg, clonal expansion was seen in both CD4+ and CD8+ blood T cells between baseline and week 6. In the 0.1-3.0 mg/kg groups, partial responders were among the patients with the lowest normalized peripheral clonal expansion, particularly in CD8+ T cells. After ivuxolimab, expanded clones were on average more numerous among CD8+ T cells than among CD4+ T cells. Low levels of normalized T-cell clonal expansion were also seen in some nonresponding patients.

Taken from cysteine to phenylalanine, the CDR3 has 14 residues. Only the CDR3 part of the read is kept: 42 bases, read in frame from the first base. The germline V gene (reference sequence) supplies CDR1 LNHNV and CDR2 YYDKDF. The junction shows trimming of 7 bases on V and 5 bases on J, and the gene matches do not reach 9 bases of it. For sequencing of the TCRbeta CDR3 region, genomic DNA was extracted from the sorted cells. TCRbeta CDR3 regions were sequenced using the immunoSEQ Assay. The source is immuneACCESS, and TCRdb retained only in-frame sequences with V and J called. Part of the clones is not carried over; for the studies checked, unresolved V genes explain less than half of this, and the remainder is unexplained. The sample table holds 21,000 or so clones, of which around 85% were seen once. The ten largest clonotypes hold 30% to 35% of the sample.

The V and J genes are TRBV15 and TRBJ2-7; 9 nucleotides in the junction match TRBD2. The sequence came from an adult with an advanced solid tumor such as melanoma, head and neck, liver or kidney cancer. The sample was CD4+ or CD8+ T cells sorted from blood, taken in a trial of the OX40 agonist ivuxolimab. The sequenced DNA: TGTGCCACCAATAGCGGGAGCGGGCCTAACGAGCAGTACTTC. This translates into CATNSGSGPNEQYF.